The source of this T cell receptor (beta chain) is a study of siplizumab effects on memory and regulatory T cells. The CDR3 has 14 amino acids. Between the trimmed V and J ends, which lost 2 bases and 8 bases, there was a span of 15 bases. Germline V CDR1 and CDR2: LGHNA, YNFKEQ. Of note for this clone: Its specificity is not known.

General study findings and limits: Many proliferating CD4+ or CD8+ clones remained unclassified. Roughly 75-95% of them could not be assigned either a naive or a memory phenotype.

Measured with immunoSEQ multiplex PCR; TCRdb has only the in-frame clones, and not every one. The repertoire holds approximately 94,000 clones, with roughly 93% as singletons. Sequences were obtained from CD8+ T cells sorted from blood. This sequence originates from a human donor in good health. V is TRBV4-2 and J is TRBJ1-2; D is possibly TRBD1 (5 bases). The CDR3 nucleotides are TGTGCCAGCAGCCAACCCGGGCAGGGCGAAGGCTACACCTTC. Protein sequence: CASSQPGQGEGYTF.